Each of the 26 T cell receptor beta chains below was sequenced from the same sample in a study of cytomegalovirus exposure and HLA in healthy donors. The PCR employed 60 Vbeta primers together with 13 Jbeta primers. Some clones are missing from TCRdb's copy, which holds only in-frame ones; the method was immunoSEQ multiplex PCR. The data contain some 95,000 clones, around 68% of them singletons. The material sequenced was PBMCs. These receptors came from a female donor in good health and CMV-seronegative.

The rearrangement uses TRBV7-2 and TRBJ1-1; D uncertain. Germline loops: CDR1 SGHTA, CDR2 FQGNSA. The CDR3 is made up of 13 amino acids. V was shortened by 5 bases and J by 10 bases, with 17 bases between the two germline ends. The DNA for the CDR3 is TGTGCCAGCAGCCCTCGGGAGAGGGATGGAGCTTTCTTT. Amino acid sequence: CASSPRERDGAFF.

The chain links TRBV6-1 to TRBJ2-3; 9 positions match TRBD1. This CDR3 region has 15 residues. The V gene end was trimmed by 1 base and the J gene end by 3 bases; junction bases not matched to a gene: 2. The V gene's germline CDR1 is MNHNS and CDR2 SASEGT. In DNA form, the CDR3 reads TGTGCCAGCAGTGAAGTGGGGACAGGGACAGATACGCAGTATTTT. It codes for CASSEVGTGTDTQYF.

Regarding this clone: Distinct nucleotide sequences in the sample also encode this CDR3. The V call is TRBV4-1, the J call TRBJ1-1; D remains ambiguous. This CDR3 contains 15 residues. Germline-derived CDR1 and CDR2 are MGHRA and YSYEKL. Trimming left V 2 bases short and J 4 bases short, with 14 bases between. The CDR3 coding sequence is TGCGCCAGCAGCCAACTGTACGGGGAGGCCACTGAAGCTTTCTTT. Encoded protein: CASSQLYGEATEAFF.

The chain has TRBV11-2 and TRBJ2-3; unclear D gene. Germline CDR1 is SGHAT and CDR2 is FQNNGV. The V gene lost 1 base and the J gene lost 2 bases, with 10 bases spanning the gap. The CDR3 is made up of 15 amino acids. In DNA, the CDR3 is TGTGCCAGCAGCTTAGGGTCTACCCTCACAGATACGCAGTATTTT. Translated, it gives CASSLGSTLTDTQYF.

The chain links TRBV4-1 to TRBJ1-1, with 7 bases lining up with TRBD1. The CDR3 length is 15 residues. Looked up from germline, CDR1 is MGHRA and CDR2 is YSYEKL. The junction had 8 bases not matched to a gene; V was cut back by 2 bases and J by 5 bases. The DNA of the CDR3 is TGCGCCAGCAGCCAACAGACAGGGATGTCGACTGAAGCTTTCTTT. Protein sequence: CASSQQTGMSTEAFF.

The chain combines TRBV28 with TRBJ2-3; D is perhaps TRBD1 (6 bases). Germline CDR1 MDHEN, CDR2 SYDVKM. V dropped 3 bases and J dropped 2 bases, with 18 bases sitting between them. This CDR3 is 17 amino acids long. The CDR3, as DNA: TGTGCCAGCAGTTTTCGGGGCAGGGGTTCTACCACAGATACGCAGTATTTT. Amino acid sequence: CASSFRGRGSTTDTQYF.

CDR3 loop: CASSLGSSGSPRDYEQYF. The CDR3 nucleotides read TGTGCCAGCAGCTTAGGGAGTAGCGGGAGCCCTCGAGACTACGAGCAGTACTTC. The rearrangement links TRBV7-9 to TRBJ2-7; TRBD2 matches at 9 bases. Germline assignment: CDR1 SEHNR and CDR2 FQNEAQ (reference sequence). V dropped 1 base and J dropped 3; count of bases not matched to a gene: 13. The CDR3 loop spans 18 amino acids. Filled out from reference TRBV7-9 and TRBJ2-7, the complete variable domain reads DTGVSQNPRHKITKRGQNVTFRCDPISEHNRLYWYRQTLGQGPEFLTYFQNEAQLEKSRLLSDRFSAERPKGSFSTLEIQRTEQGDSAMYLCASSLGSSGSPRDYEQYFGPGTRLTVT.

The chain links TRBV5-1 to TRBJ2-7; 8 nucleotides align to TRBD2. The germline V gene encodes CDR1 SGHRS and CDR2 YFSETQ. The CDR3 spans 17 residues. V was pared by 0 bases and J by 2 bases, with 10 bases of the junction left unmatched. This chain's CDR3 is CASSLAGRARKAYEQYF. CDR3 nucleotides: TGCGCCAGCAGCTTGGCCGGGAGGGCCAGAAAGGCCTACGAGCAGTACTTC.

This clone was counted once. The CDR3 here is CASSTNYRVSDTEAFF. For the CDR3, the DNA is TGTGCCAGCAGTACAAATTACAGGGTTTCGGATACTGAAGCTTTCTTT. This chain connects TRBV27 to TRBJ1-1; tentatively, D is TRBD1 (6 bases). Trimming shortened V by 5 bases and J by 5 bases, and 21 bases separated the two germline ends. CDR3 length equals 16 residues. Germline assignment: CDR1 MNHEY and CDR2 SMNVEV (reference sequence).

The chain carries TRBV7-9 and TRBJ1-4, with 9 bases lining up with TRBD1. The CDR3 consists of 15 residues. V lost 8 bases and J lost 2; bases outside the gene matches: 6. Germline CDR1 reads SEHNR; CDR2 reads FQNEAQ (reference sequence). This chain's CDR3 is CASATGGFTNEKLFF. The DNA for the CDR3 is TGTGCCAGCGCGACAGGGGGTTTCACTAATGAAAAACTGTTTTTT.

The chain combines TRBV4-1 with TRBJ2-3; possibly TRBD1 for D (5 bases). CDR1 MGHRA and CDR2 YSYEKL come from the germline V gene. V lost 3 bases, J lost 3 bases, and 19 bases lay in between. This CDR3 region has 17 residues. The CDR3 loop is CASSHSPGWVLTDTQYF. CDR3 nucleotide sequence: TGCGCCAGCAGCCACTCGCCAGGGTGGGTGCTGACAGATACGCAGTATTTT.

The chain couples TRBV2 to TRBJ1-4; 8 bases are shared with TRBD1. This CDR3 contains 16 residues. CDR1 is SNHLY, CDR2 FYNNEI, per germline. The trim removed 5 bases at V and 7 bases at J, leaving 12 bases unmatched. CDR3 amino acids: CASSQDRVVLGEKLFF. The CDR3 DNA reads TGTGCCAGCAGTCAGGACAGGGTGGTATTAGGTGAAAAACTGTTTTTT.

This clone was picked up a small number of times. The V call is TRBV5-1, the J call TRBJ2-1; 10 bases map to TRBD2. CDR1 and CDR2 from the germline V gene are SGHRS and YFSETQ. J gave up 4 bases and V 4 bases, and 2 bases lay outside the gene matches. The CDR3 consists of 14 residues. This CDR3 reads CASSQAGGYNEQFF. DNA for the CDR3: TGCGCCAGCAGCCAAGCGGGAGGGTACAATGAGCAGTTCTTC.

The chain is built from TRBV5-1 and TRBJ2-7; the D gene is possibly TRBD1 (6 bases). Trimming removed 3 bases from V and 0 bases from J, with 10 bases in between. The CDR3 is 14 residues long. Germline CDR1 reads SGHRS; CDR2 reads YFSETQ. Here the CDR3 reads CASSSRQASYEQYF. DNA for the CDR3: TGCGCCAGCAGCTCCCGACAGGCCTCCTACGAGCAGTACTTC. The entire variable domain, with the rest obtained from reference TRBV5-1 and TRBJ2-7, is as follows: KAGVTQTPRYLIKTRGQQVTLSCSPISGHRSVSWYQQTPGQGLQFLFEYFSETQRNKGNFPGRFSGRQFSNSRSEMNVSTLELGDSALYLCASSSRQASYEQYFGPGTRLTVT.

The rearrangement links TRBV7-9 to TRBJ1-1, with D possibly matching TRBD1 (5 bases). This CDR3 contains 14 residues. The germline gives CDR1 SEHNR, CDR2 FQNEAQ (reference sequence). Trimming stripped 1 base from V and 5 bases from J, with 11 bases between. The CDR3 region has the DNA TGTGCCAGCAGCTTAGGGAGGGGAGGGACTGAAGCTTTCTTT. Its protein is CASSLGRGGTEAFF.

The chain is built from TRBV6-1 and TRBJ2-1; a possible D gene is TRBD1 (5 bases). The CDR3 runs 17 residues. Trimming removed 1 base at V and 7 bases at J, with 20 bases between. Germline V lookup: CDR1 MNHNS, CDR2 SASEGT. This chain's CDR3 is CASSEEPPWGGRNEQFF. DNA for the CDR3: TGTGCCAGCAGTGAAGAACCCCCTTGGGGCGGACGTAATGAGCAGTTCTTC.

V gene TRBV18 combines with J gene TRBJ2-1; D might be TRBD2 (5 bases). Germline V gene sequence: CDR1 KGHSH, CDR2 LQKENI. V lost 2 bases and J 0 bases, leaving 5 bases between the germline ends. The CDR3 is made up of 14 amino acids. As DNA, the CDR3 is TGTGCCAGCTCACCAGACTACTCCTACAATGAGCAGTTCTTC. Its translation: CASSPDYSYNEQFF.

The chain recombines TRBV28 with TRBJ2-5; D might be TRBD2 (6 bases). The CDR3 runs to 19 residues. Per the germline V gene, CDR1 is MDHEN and CDR2 is SYDVKM. Trimming stripped 5 bases from V and 4 bases from J, with 29 bases between. CDR3 nucleotide sequence: TGTGCCAGCAGTCCCTCCCTGGCTAGCGCTATACCAGTGAGAGAGACCCAGTACTTC. It is translated as CASSPSLASAIPVRETQYF.

This clone appeared a few times. The chain uses TRBV5-1 and TRBJ2-3; TRBD2 aligns across 9 bases. The trim removed 3 bases at V and 2 bases at J, leaving 13 bases unmatched. The CDR3 sequence is 18 residues long. Germline CDR1 SGHRS, CDR2 YFSETQ. For the CDR3, the DNA is TGCGCCAGCAGCTCCTTACGTTCTAGCGGGGAGACCACAGATACGCAGTATTTT. It specifies CASSSLRSSGETTDTQYF.

The rearrangement joins TRBV28 to TRBJ2-1; D is uncertain. The germline V gene encodes CDR1 MDHEN and CDR2 SYDVKM. The CDR3 spans 12 residues. With 4 bases removed from V and 15 bases from J, the gap between germline ends came to 16 bases. CDR3 residues: CASSSDITRPFF. CDR3 DNA sequence: TGTGCCAGCAGTTCCGACATAACTCGCCCGTTCTTC.

The CDR3 bases are TGTGCCAGCAGTGTCCCAGCGGGAGGCACCGGGGAGCTGTTTTTT. Amino acids: CASSVPAGGTGELFF. This sequence joins TRBV2 and TRBJ2-2, with TRBD2 identical over 9 bases. The trim removed 4 bases at V and 4 bases at J, leaving 4 bases unmatched. Germline CDR1 is SNHLY and CDR2 is FYNNEI. The CDR3 is made up of 15 amino acids.

By its share, this clone is medium-sized. The V gene is TRBV19, the J gene TRBJ2-7, with 9 bases identical to TRBD1. V was pared by 5 bases and J by 3 bases, with 5 bases of the junction left unmatched. Germline V gene data show CDR1 as LNHDA and CDR2 as SQIVND (reference sequence). The CDR3 consists of 14 residues. CDR3 residues: CASSDRGWFYEQYF. DNA of the CDR3: TGTGCCAGTAGTGACAGGGGGTGGTTCTACGAGCAGTACTTC.

This sequence joins TRBV30 and TRBJ1-2; D is ambiguous. The germline CDR1 and CDR2 sequences are GTSNPN and SVGIG (reference sequence). This CDR3 is 19 amino acids long. V was trimmed by 8 bases and J by 0 bases, leaving 31 bases between them. The CDR3 nucleotides read TGTGCCCTCCTGAACGGGTGGTTTGGAGGGCAGTTAGCTAACTATGGCTACACCTTC. Encoded protein: CALLNGWFGGQLANYGYTF.

This chain links TRBV19 with TRBJ2-1; possible D gene TRBD2, 6 bases. V was cut by 3 bases and J by 0 bases, with 6 bases left in between. Germline-derived CDR1 and CDR2 are LNHDA and SQIVND (reference sequence). The CDR3 length is 14 residues. The CDR3 sequence is CASSMGGSYNEQFF. As DNA, the CDR3 is TGTGCCAGTAGTATGGGGGGCTCCTACAATGAGCAGTTCTTC.

V is TRBV7-2 and J is TRBJ1-2; the match to TRBD1 covers 7 bases. V lost 1 base to trimming and J lost 4 bases; unmatched junction nucleotides: 9. Germline lookup yields CDR1 SGHTA and CDR2 FQGNSA. The CDR3 sequence is 16 residues long. This CDR3 reads CASSLEVGRGAYGYTF. The CDR3 nucleotides are TGTGCCAGCAGCTTAGAGGTCGGCAGGGGGGCCTATGGCTACACCTTC.

V is TRBV30 and J is TRBJ1-5, with 9 positions matching TRBD1. Germline assignment: CDR1 GTSNPN and CDR2 SVGIG (reference sequence). The ends lost 3 bases at V and 5 bases at J; junction bases unmatched: 8. This CDR3 spans 15 amino acids. CDR3 in amino acids: CAWRPTGGRDQPQHF. The DNA of the CDR3 is TGTGCCTGGAGACCGACAGGGGGTAGGGATCAGCCCCAGCATTTT.